The rows below give T cell receptor beta chains drawn from one sample of a study of T cell responses to AZD1222 COVID-19 vaccine. Repertoires were generated with immunoSEQ multiplex PCR, while TCRdb's copy carries only in-frame clones and drops some. The table lists 150,000 to 200,000 clones, over 70% of them singletons. The input for sequencing was peripheral blood, taken on day 0 of MenACWY control vaccination. These receptors were obtained from an adult in good health. CDR3s include the opening cysteine and the closing phenylalanine or tryptophan. A D gene is named only where the DNA matches it firmly. Some rows mark clone size as missing; the rest say once, few, many or name a class of expanded clone.

clone_size,j_call,v_call,d_call,cdr3_length,cdr3_nt,cdr3_aa
.,TRBJ2-7,TRBV4-1,TRBD1,16,TGCGCCAGCAGCCAGGCTACAGGGGATCCTTCCTACGAGCAGTACTTC,CASSQATGDPSYEQYF
.,TRBJ1-2,TRBV3-1/TRBV3-2,.,14,TGTGCCAGCAAGGGGAGTGGCCTTAACTATGGCTACACCTTC,CASKGSGLNYGYTF
.,TRBJ1-3,TRBV28,.,14,TGTGCCAGCAGTCCGCAGGGTGCTGGAAACACCATATATTTT,CASSPQGAGNTIYF
.,TRBJ1-3,TRBV9,TRBD1,20,TGTGCCAGCAGCGGACCAGGGACAGGGGGCATGCAAAGCTCTGGAAACACCATATATTTT,CASSGPGTGGMQSSGNTIYF
.,TRBJ2-7,TRBV28,TRBD2,15,TGTGCCAGCAGAGTAGCGGGAGGGCTTATCTACGAGCAGTACTTC,CASRVAGGLIYEQYF
.,TRBJ1-4,TRBV7-8,TRBD1,20,TGTGCCAGCAGCTTAGAGGTTAGGACAGGGGAACAGAGAACTAATGAAAAACTGTTTTTT,CASSLEVRTGEQRTNEKLFF
few,TRBJ2-2,TRBV28,.,14,TGTGCCAGCAGCCTCGGGACGAACACCGGGGAGCTGTTTTTT,CASSLGTNTGELFF
.,TRBJ1-2,TRBV19,TRBD1,16,TGTGCCAGTAGCCCTGTCCCGGGACAGGGGATAGGAGGCTACACCTTC,CASSPVPGQGIGGYTF
.,TRBJ1-2,TRBV12-5,.,13,TGTGCTAGTGGTAGAGGGGGAGTCTATGGCTACACCTTC,CASGRGGVYGYTF
once,TRBJ2-3,TRBV28,TRBD1,16,TGTGCCAGCAGTTCCTCCCCGGGACAGGGCACAGATACGCAGTATTTT,CASSSSPGQGTDTQYF
few,TRBJ1-5,TRBV19,TRBD1,15,TGTGCCAGTAAGGACAGGGGTTTCGGCAATCAGCCCCAGCATTTT,CASKDRGFGNQPQHF
once,TRBJ2-7,TRBV7-9,.,12,TGTGCCAGCAGCCCCACGCGAGGCGAGCAGTACTTC,CASSPTRGEQYF
.,TRBJ2-1,TRBV7-3,TRBD2,15,TGTGCCAGCAGCTTATTAGCGGGGGGAGTCAATGAGCAGTTCTTC,CASSLLAGGVNEQFF
.,TRBJ1-2,TRBV4-1,.,15,TGCGCCAGCAGCCAAAGTGGGGGATCTAACTATGGCTACACCTTC,CASSQSGGSNYGYTF
.,TRBJ2-5,TRBV28,.,15,TGTGCCAGCTCAGCTCTGTGGCAGATGCAAGAGACCCAGTACTTC,CASSALWQMQETQYF
.,TRBJ2-2,TRBV9,.,17,TGTGCCAGCAGCGTAGATAAAGACACGCTGAACACCGGGGAGCTGTTTTTT,CASSVDKDTLNTGELFF
.,TRBJ1-3,TRBV28,TRBD1,12,TGTGCCATGCAGGGGGCTGGAAACACCATATATTTT,CAMQGAGNTIYF
.,TRBJ1-5,TRBV28,.,14,TGTGCCAGCAGTGAGGGACAATCCAATCAGCCCCAGCATTTT,CASSEGQSNQPQHF
once,TRBJ2-7,TRBV4-1,TRBD1,15,TGCGCCAGCAGCCGCAGACAGGGGGCGCCCTACGAGCAGTACTTC,CASSRRQGAPYEQYF
.,TRBJ1-6,TRBV7-3,.,14,TGTGCCAGCAGCCTACAGGGTAACAATTCACCCCTCCACTTT,CASSLQGNNSPLHF
.,TRBJ1-2,TRBV29-1,.,14,TGCAGCGTTGAAGATCTCCCCAGGGGTTCTGGCTACACCTTC,CSVEDLPRGSGYTF
few,TRBJ1-3,TRBV6-6,.,13,TGTGCCAGCAGTTTTGAGGGTAGAAACACCATATATTTT,CASSFEGRNTIYF
once,TRBJ2-3,TRBV9,.,17,TGTGCCAGCAGCTCCCGGACAGCTCAACCTGGCACAGATACGCAGTATTTT,CASSSRTAQPGTDTQYF
.,TRBJ1-1,TRBV4-3,.,17,TGCGCCAGCAGCCAGACGCCCCCCAACAGGGAAGCCACTGAAGCTTTCTTT,CASSQTPPNREATEAFF
.,TRBJ2-7,TRBV2,TRBD1,14,TGTGCCAGCGACCGACAGGGGGCGGCCTACGAGCAGTACTTC,CASDRQGAAYEQYF
.,TRBJ1-1,TRBV30,.,14,TGTGCCTGGAGGACCCCATTTGTGAACACTGAAGCTTTCTTT,CAWRTPFVNTEAFF
.,TRBJ1-2,TRBV6-2/TRBV6-3,.,13,TGTGCCAGCAGTCCCGACAGGTTGTATGGCTACACCTTC,CASSPDRLYGYTF
once,TRBJ2-3,TRBV7-5,.,16,TGTGTCAGAAGCTTAGTCCGGGGGTTCAAGACAGATACGCAGTATTTT,CVRSLVRGFKTDTQYF
.,TRBJ1-6,TRBV12-3/TRBV12-4,.,13,TGTGCCAGCAGGGCCCTCTATAATTCACCCCTCCACTTT,CASRALYNSPLHF
few,TRBJ1-6,TRBV5-1,.,14,TGCGCCAGCAGCTTGAGTATCGGAAATTCACCCCTCCACTTT,CASSLSIGNSPLHF
.,TRBJ2-1,TRBV18,.,11,TGTGCCAGCTCACCCGGGACAGAGCAGTTCTTC,CASSPGTEQFF
.,TRBJ1-2,TRBV5-5,TRBD1,15,TGTGCCAGCAGCTCCGCCGGGACAGGGTGGGATGGCTACACCTTC,CASSSAGTGWDGYTF
.,TRBJ1-2,TRBV6-5,TRBD1,14,TGTGCCAGCAGTCCGGACAGGGGGGAGGATGGCTACACCTTC,CASSPDRGEDGYTF
few,TRBJ1-6,TRBV5-1,.,13,TGCGCCAGCAGCTGGGACATCCCTTCACCCCTCCACTTT,CASSWDIPSPLHF
.,TRBJ2-5,TRBV11-2,TRBD2,15,TGTGCCAGCAGCCGAGGACTAGCGGGACAAGAGACCCAGTACTTC,CASSRGLAGQETQYF
.,TRBJ2-3,TRBV6-2/TRBV6-3,.,13,TGTGCCAGCAGCTTCGGGGGGCAAGATACGCAGTATTTT,CASSFGGQDTQYF
few,TRBJ1-1,TRBV6-5,.,13,TGTGCCAGCAGATCGGGACGGAACACTGAAGCTTTCTTT,CASRSGRNTEAFF
.,TRBJ2-7,TRBV6-5,.,14,TGTGCCAGCAGCCCCGGAATCGGGGGTTACGAGCAGTACTTC,CASSPGIGGYEQYF
.,TRBJ2-1,TRBV11-2,TRBD2,18,TGTGCCAGCAGCGTCCCCCTTCCTAGCGGGGGGGCCTACAATGAGCAGTTCTTC,CASSVPLPSGGAYNEQFF
.,TRBJ2-1,TRBV5-4,TRBD2,15,TGTGCCAGCAGCCCAGGACTAGCGGTTTACAATGAGCAGTTCTTC,CASSPGLAVYNEQFF
.,TRBJ2-7,TRBV5-4,TRBD1,14,TGTGCCAGCAGCGAGACAGGGGCTTTCTACGAGCAGTACTTC,CASSETGAFYEQYF
few,TRBJ2-7,TRBV6-2/TRBV6-3,.,15,TGTGCCAGCAGTTTACTCGCCGGACTTCCCTACGAGCAGTACTTC,CASSLLAGLPYEQYF
.,TRBJ1-2,TRBV28,TRBD1,19,TGTGCCAGCAGTCCCTCCCACCCTGACAGGGGGGTATCTAACTATGGCTACACCTTC,CASSPSHPDRGVSNYGYTF
.,TRBJ2-1,TRBV19,TRBD1,15,TGTGCCAGTAGTATTGGAGACAGGGCGCGTGCTGAGCAGTTCTTC,CASSIGDRARAEQFF
.,TRBJ2-3,TRBV7-9,.,16,TGTGCCAGCAGCTTAGTCGCAGGTCCTAGCACAGATACGCAGTATTTT,CASSLVAGPSTDTQYF
.,TRBJ2-7,TRBV10-3,TRBD1,14,TGTGCCATCAGTGAGGCCTCGACAGGGGTCGAGCAGTACTTC,CAISEASTGVEQYF
.,TRBJ2-1,TRBV13,.,14,TGTGCCAGCAGCTTCGAAATGACAGGCGGTGAGCAGTTCTTC,CASSFEMTGGEQFF
.,TRBJ1-3,TRBV7-2,TRBD1,16,TGTGCCAGCAGCATCAGACAGGGGAACTCTGGAAACACCATATATTTT,CASSIRQGNSGNTIYF
.,TRBJ2-7,TRBV27,.,17,TGTGCCAGCAGGCCTAAGCCACCCCGGGACGGATCCTACGAGCAGTACTTC,CASRPKPPRDGSYEQYF
.,TRBJ1-2,TRBV3-1/TRBV3-2,TRBD1,18,TGTGCCAGCAGCCACTTATCCGGGACAGGCTCAGCTAACTATGGCTACACCTTC,CASSHLSGTGSANYGYTF
.,TRBJ2-2,TRBV24-1,.,15,TGTGCCACCAGTGATTTACCCGAGAACACCGGGGAGCTGTTTTTT,CATSDLPENTGELFF
.,TRBJ1-1,TRBV6-2/TRBV6-3,.,15,TGTGCCAGCAGTTATATGTGGGGGACTTACACTGAAGCTTTCTTT,CASSYMWGTYTEAFF
.,TRBJ2-7,TRBV10-3,TRBD2,15,TGTGCCATCGGTAGAGCGGGGGGGGAGTCCTACGAGCAGTACTTC,CAIGRAGGESYEQYF
.,TRBJ1-2,TRBV6-2/TRBV6-3,.,12,TGTGCCAGCAGTTACCCAGGGTTTGGCTACACCTTC,CASSYPGFGYTF
.,TRBJ1-1,TRBV6-5,.,15,TGTGCCAGCAGGGCGCGGGGAGGAGTGAACACTGAAGCTTTCTTT,CASRARGGVNTEAFF
.,TRBJ2-7,TRBV6-5,.,15,TGTGCCAGCAGGGCCTTCCCTACGGGAACCTACGAGCAGTACTTC,CASRAFPTGTYEQYF
.,TRBJ1-2,TRBV30,.,15,TGTGCCTGGAGTGTACGGGGGACAAGAAACTATGGCTACACCTTC,CAWSVRGTRNYGYTF
.,TRBJ2-2,TRBV5-4,.,12,TGTGCCAGCAGCTTGAACTCCGGGGAGCTGTTTTTT,CASSLNSGELFF
.,TRBJ1-5,TRBV2,.,15,TGTGCCAGCAGAAGATCAGGGACCAGCAATCAGCCCCAGCATTTT,CASRRSGTSNQPQHF
.,TRBJ1-1,TRBV30,.,14,TGTGCCTGGAGTGTAGAGACCCTTAACACTGAAGCTTTCTTT,CAWSVETLNTEAFF